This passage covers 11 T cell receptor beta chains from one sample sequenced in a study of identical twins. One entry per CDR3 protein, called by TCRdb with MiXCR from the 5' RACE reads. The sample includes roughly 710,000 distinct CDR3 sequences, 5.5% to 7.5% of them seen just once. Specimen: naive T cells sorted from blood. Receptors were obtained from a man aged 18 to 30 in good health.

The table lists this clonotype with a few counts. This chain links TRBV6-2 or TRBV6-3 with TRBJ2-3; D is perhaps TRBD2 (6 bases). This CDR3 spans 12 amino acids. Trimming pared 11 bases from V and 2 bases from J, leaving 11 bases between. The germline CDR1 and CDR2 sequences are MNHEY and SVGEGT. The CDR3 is CAGGNPTDTQYF. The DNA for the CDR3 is TGTGCCGGAGGGAACCCCACAGATACGCAGTATTTT.

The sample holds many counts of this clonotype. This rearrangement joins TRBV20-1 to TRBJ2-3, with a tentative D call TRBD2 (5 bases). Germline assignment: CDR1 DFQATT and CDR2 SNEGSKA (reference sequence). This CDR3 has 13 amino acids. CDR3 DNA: TGCACCGTGGGCGGGTCTAGCACAGATACGCAGTATTTT. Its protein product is CTVGGSSTDTQYF.

The CDR3 sequence is CASSQFPGDEQFF. CDR3 sequence (DNA): TGTGCCAGCAGCCAATTCCCGGGAGATGAGCAGTTCTTC. The chain joins TRBV9 to TRBJ2-1, with D maybe TRBD2 (6 bases). The V and J ends lost 4 bases and 8 bases respectively, with 13 bases between them. This CDR3 contains 13 residues. Germline V gene lookup returns CDR1 SGDLS and CDR2 YYNGEE.

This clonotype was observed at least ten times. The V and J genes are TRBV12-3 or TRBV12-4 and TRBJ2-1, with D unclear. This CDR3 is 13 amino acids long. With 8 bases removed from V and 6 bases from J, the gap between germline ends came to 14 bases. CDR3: CASAPVGSNEQFF. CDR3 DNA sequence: TGTGCCAGCGCACCAGTGGGGTCCAATGAGCAGTTCTTC.

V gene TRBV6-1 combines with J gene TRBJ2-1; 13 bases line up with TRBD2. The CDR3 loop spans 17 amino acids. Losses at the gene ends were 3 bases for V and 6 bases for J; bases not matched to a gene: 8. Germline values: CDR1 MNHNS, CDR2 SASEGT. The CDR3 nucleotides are TGTGCCAGCAGTGACCAAAGACTAGCGGGAGGCACCAATGAGCAGTTCTTC. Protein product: CASSDQRLAGGTNEQFF.

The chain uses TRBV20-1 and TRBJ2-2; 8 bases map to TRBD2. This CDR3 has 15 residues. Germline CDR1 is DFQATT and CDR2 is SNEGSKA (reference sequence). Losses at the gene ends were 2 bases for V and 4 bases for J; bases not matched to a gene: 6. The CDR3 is CSARFPAGGTGELFF. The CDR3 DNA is TGCAGTGCTAGATTCCCGGCGGGAGGCACCGGGGAGCTGTTTTTT.

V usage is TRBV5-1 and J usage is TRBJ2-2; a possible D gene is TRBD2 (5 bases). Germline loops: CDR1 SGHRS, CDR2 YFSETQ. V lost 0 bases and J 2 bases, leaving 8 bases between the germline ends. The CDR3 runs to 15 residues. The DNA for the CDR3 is TGCGCCAGCAGCTTGGGGGCTAGCAACACCGGGGAGCTGTTTTTT. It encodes CASSLGASNTGELFF.

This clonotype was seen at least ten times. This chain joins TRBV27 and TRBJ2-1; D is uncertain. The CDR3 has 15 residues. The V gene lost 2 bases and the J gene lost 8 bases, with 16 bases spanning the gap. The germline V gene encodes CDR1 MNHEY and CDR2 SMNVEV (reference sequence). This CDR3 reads CASSLGLSPGDEQFF. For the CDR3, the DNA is TGTGCCAGCAGTTTAGGTCTCTCCCCGGGCGATGAGCAGTTCTTC.

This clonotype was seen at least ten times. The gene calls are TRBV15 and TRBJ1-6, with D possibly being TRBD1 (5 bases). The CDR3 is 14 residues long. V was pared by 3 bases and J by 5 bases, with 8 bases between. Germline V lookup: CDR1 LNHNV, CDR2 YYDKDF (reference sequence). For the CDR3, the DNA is TGTGCCACCAGCAGTAGAGGGGATAATTCACCCCTCCACTTT. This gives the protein CATSSRGDNSPLHF.

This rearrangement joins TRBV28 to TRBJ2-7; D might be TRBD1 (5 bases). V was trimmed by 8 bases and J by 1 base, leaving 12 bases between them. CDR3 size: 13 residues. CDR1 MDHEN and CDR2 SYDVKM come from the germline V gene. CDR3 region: CASLEKGSYEQYF. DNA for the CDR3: TGTGCCAGCCTTGAAAAGGGGTCCTACGAGCAGTACTTC. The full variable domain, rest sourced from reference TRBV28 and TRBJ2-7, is DVKVTQSSRYLVKRTGEKVFLECVQDMDHENMFWYRQDPGLGLRLIYFSYDVKMKEKGDIPEGYSVSREKKERFSLILESASTNQTSMYLCASLEKGSYEQYFGPGTRLTVT.

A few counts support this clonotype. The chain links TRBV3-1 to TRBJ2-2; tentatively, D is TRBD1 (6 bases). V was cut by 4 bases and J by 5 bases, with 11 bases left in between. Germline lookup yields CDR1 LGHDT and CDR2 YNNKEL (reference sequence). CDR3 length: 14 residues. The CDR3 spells CASSPGQSTGELFF. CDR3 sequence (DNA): TGTGCCAGCAGCCCCGGACAGTCAACCGGGGAGCTGTTTTTT.